These 22 T cell receptor beta chains share one sample of origin, sequenced in a study of beta chain features in type 1 diabetes. Study conclusions and caveats: TCRB CDR3s were moderately but significantly shorter in Type 1 diabetes patients in all four CD4+ subsets.

As every portion of the isolated RNA was reverse transcribed, the sequencing read expressed TCRB transcripts. This table comes from immunoSEQ multiplex PCR, and its TCRdb copy is limited to in-frame clones, with some not included. Of about 160,000 clones in the sample, roughly 60% are singletons; the top ten hold about 0.089%. These receptors have no known antigen. The sample was naive CD4+ T cells from blood. These receptor sequences come from a man aged 30-40 years with type 1 diabetes.

This chain connects TRBV30 to TRBJ2-2; D possibly corresponds to TRBD1 (5 bases). Germline-derived CDR1 and CDR2 are GTSNPN and SVGIG (reference sequence). CDR3 size: 13 residues. Between the trimmed V and J ends, which lost 2 bases and 4 bases, there was a span of 8 bases. The CDR3 sequence is CAWSYRTTGELFF. CDR3 nucleotides: TGTGCCTGGAGTTACAGGACCACCGGGGAGCTGTTTTTT.

This clone was seen a few times. The V and J genes are TRBV5-1 and TRBJ2-1, with D possibly TRBD2 on 6 matching bases. The CDR3 contains 16 residues. The V and J ends lost 1 base and 8 bases respectively, with 19 bases between them. Germline V lookup: CDR1 SGHRS, CDR2 YFSETQ. The CDR3 region is CASSLLAGSPRDEQFF. The DNA of the CDR3 is TGCGCCAGCAGCTTGTTGGCGGGATCGCCTCGGGATGAGCAGTTCTTC. The full variable domain, its missing parts supplied by reference TRBV5-1 and TRBJ2-1, is KAGVTQTPRYLIKTRGQQVTLSCSPISGHRSVSWYQQTPGQGLQFLFEYFSETQRNKGNFPGRFSGRQFSNSRSEMNVSTLELGDSALYLCASSLLAGSPRDEQFFGPGTRLTVL.

This clone was found a few times. The chain has TRBV11-2 and TRBJ1-2; D uncertain. The CDR3 extends over 16 amino acids. V was cut by 5 bases and J by 0 bases, with 16 bases left in between. CDR1 is SGHAT, CDR2 FQNNGV, per germline. CDR3 nucleotide sequence: TGTGCCAGCAGCGCTGGGTACCGTGGGGCTAACTATGGCTACACCTTC. Translating gives CASSAGYRGANYGYTF.

This clone was recorded a few times. The rearrangement uses TRBV23-1 and TRBJ1-2, with 7 bases lining up with TRBD1. TRBV23-1 qualifies as an ORF whose function is uncertain. This CDR3 has 19 residues. V dropped 3 bases and J dropped 8; count of bases not matched to a gene: 24. The chain's CDR3 is CASSHRVGVGQPLPRGYTF. CDR3 bases: TGCGCCAGCAGTCATCGGGTAGGCGTGGGACAGCCCTTACCGCGCGGCTACACCTTC.

V gene TRBV7-9 combines with J gene TRBJ2-7; D uncertain. The ends were cut back, 1 base at V and 6 bases at J, with 13 bases in the middle. Per germline, CDR1 SEHNR and CDR2 FQNEAQ (reference sequence). CDR3 size: 14 residues. The DNA for the CDR3 is TGTGCCAGCAGCTTAGGGAGTCGTGGCTCCGAGCAGTACTTC. Translated: CASSLGSRGSEQYF.

This CDR3 reads CASRSGENTGELFF. The DNA of the CDR3 is TGTGCCAGCAGAAGCGGGGAGAACACCGGGGAGCTGTTTTTT. The V call is TRBV9, the J call TRBJ2-2; TRBD2 matches 7 bases. Germline V gene lookup returns CDR1 SGDLS and CDR2 YYNGEE. The J segment lost 1 base and the V segment lost 5 bases, leaving 2 bases of the junction unmatched. This CDR3 has 14 residues.

V usage is TRBV9 and J usage is TRBJ2-3, with a possible D match to TRBD1 (6 bases). This CDR3 spans 17 amino acids. CDR1 is SGDLS and CDR2 is YYNGEE in the germline V gene. Deletions cut 3 bases from V and 4 bases from J, with 21 bases between. The CDR3 DNA reads TGTGCCAGCAGCGATTACCTCACTACAGGGCAGGCAGATACGCAGTATTTT. Its protein product is CASSDYLTTGQADTQYF.

This sequence joins TRBV10-3 and TRBJ2-7; D gene ambiguous. CDR1 is ENHRY, CDR2 SYGVKD, per germline. This CDR3 has 14 residues. The germline V and J ends were trimmed by 2 bases and 2 bases, with 10 bases remaining between them. The CDR3 sequence is CAISESRTAYEQYF. The DNA for the CDR3 is TGTGCCATCAGTGAGAGCCGGACGGCCTACGAGCAGTACTTC.

This sequence joins TRBV30 and TRBJ1-1, with unresolved D. The CDR3 sequence is 12 residues long. CDR1 is GTSNPN, CDR2 SVGIG, per germline (reference sequence). Trimming left V 3 bases short and J 1 base short, with 6 bases between. CDR3 region: CAWRGPNTEAFF. In DNA form, the CDR3 reads TGTGCCTGGAGAGGACCGAACACTGAAGCTTTCTTT.

This chain uses TRBV25-1 with TRBJ2-6; D is undetermined. Between the trimmed V and J ends, which lost 6 bases and 0 bases, there was a span of 3 bases. CDR1 and CDR2 from the germline V gene are MGHDK and SYGVNS. The CDR3 is made up of 13 amino acids. The CDR3 DNA reads TGTGCCAGCAGGGGCTCTGGGGCCAACGTCCTGACTTTC. Translating it yields CASRGSGANVLTF.

This clone showed up just a few times. The chain is built from TRBV25-1 and TRBJ2-3; a possible D gene is TRBD2 (5 bases). The germline V gene has CDR1 MGHDK and CDR2 SYGVNS. The CDR3 spans 15 residues. V gave up 2 bases and J gave up 6 bases, with 15 bases separating them. The CDR3 spells CASSEPGPRDDTQYF. Written as DNA, the CDR3 is TGTGCCAGCAGTGAACCCGGACCCCGGGATGATACGCAGTATTTT. Variable domain in full (rest from reference TRBV25-1 and TRBJ2-3): EADIYQTPRYLVIGTGKKITLECSQTMGHDKMYWYQQDPGMELHLIHYSYGVNSTEKGDLSSESTVSRIRTEHFPLTLESARPSHTSQYLCASSEPGPRDDTQYFGPGTRLTVL.

J is TRBJ2-1 and V is TRBV30; D is unclear. The germline gives CDR1 GTSNPN, CDR2 SVGIG (reference sequence). The CDR3 spans 11 residues. V was trimmed by 3 bases and J by 5 bases, leaving 5 bases between them. The CDR3 reads CAWSIDNEQFF. The DNA of the CDR3 is TGTGCCTGGAGCATAGACAATGAGCAGTTCTTC.

This chain links TRBV29-1 with TRBJ2-7; TRBD1 is a possible D gene (5 bases). Germline lookup yields CDR1 SQVTM and CDR2 ANQGSEA. Trimming took 4 bases from V and 4 from J, leaving 11 bases between them. The CDR3 runs to 12 residues. The CDR3 here is CSVGSQAYEQYF. The CDR3 DNA sequence: TGCAGCGTTGGATCACAGGCGTACGAGCAGTACTTC.

This rearrangement joins TRBV6-5 to TRBJ2-7, with TRBD2 identical over 9 bases. J lost 5 bases, V lost 0 bases, and 5 bases had no gene match. The CDR3 contains 15 residues. The germline V gene has CDR1 MNHEY and CDR2 SVGAGI. CDR3 amino acids: CASSYSWTSDHEQYF. The CDR3 DNA reads TGTGCCAGCAGTTACTCTTGGACTAGCGACCACGAGCAGTACTTC.

The chain carries TRBV25-1 and TRBJ2-3; the D gene is possibly TRBD1 (5 bases). CDR3 length: 17 amino acids. Germline V gives CDR1 MGHDK, CDR2 SYGVNS. The germline V and J ends were trimmed by 3 bases and 1 base, with 17 bases remaining between them. DNA for the CDR3: TGTGCCAGCAGTGACCAATCCGACAGCAGTGGCACAGATACGCAGTATTTT. This translates into CASSDQSDSSGTDTQYF.

CDR3 in DNA: TGTGCCAGCAGCCAGGGCCCGGTAGATACGCAGTATTTT. It yields the protein CASSQGPVDTQYF. The V gene is TRBV14, the J gene TRBJ2-3; D unresolved. The V and J ends lost 3 bases and 5 bases respectively, with 9 bases between them. CDR1 is SGHDN and CDR2 is FVKESK in the germline V gene. CDR3 length: 13 residues.

The chain joins TRBV6-6 to TRBJ2-7, with 9 bases matching TRBD1. This CDR3 has 14 amino acids. Trimming cost V 6 bases and J 5 bases; bases outside gene matches: 8. Germline V lookup: CDR1 MNHNY, CDR2 SVGAGI (reference sequence). The CDR3 bases are TGTGCCAGCAGAGTCGGACAGGGGATCGACGAGCAGTACTTC. It is translated as CASRVGQGIDEQYF.

The rearrangement links TRBV9 to TRBJ2-3, with a possible D match to TRBD1 (6 bases). Germline V gene data show CDR1 as SGDLS and CDR2 as YYNGEE. This CDR3 contains 17 residues. Trimming removed 0 bases from V and 4 bases from J, with 18 bases in between. The CDR3 nucleotides read TGTGCCAGCAGCGTAGACACGGCCCAGGGGTTACCAGATACGCAGTATTTT. Translated, it gives CASSVDTAQGLPDTQYF.

This CDR3 reads CSVEDQGTYEQYF. The CDR3 DNA reads TGCAGCGTTGAAGATCAGGGCACGTACGAGCAGTACTTC. This chain uses TRBV29-1 with TRBJ2-7, with a tentative D call TRBD1 (5 bases). The CDR3 runs 13 residues. CDR1 and CDR2 (germline): SQVTM, ANQGSEA. The V gene lost 0 bases and the J gene lost 4 bases, with 10 bases spanning the gap.

The chain joins TRBV7-2 to TRBJ2-2, with 9 bases fitting TRBD1. This CDR3 comprises 15 residues. CDR1 SGHTA and CDR2 FQGNSA come from the germline V gene. Trimming cost V 5 bases and J 6 bases; bases outside gene matches: 7. CDR3 sequence: CASSIGTGRPGELFF. The CDR3 coding sequence is TGTGCCAGCAGCATCGGGACAGGGCGTCCCGGGGAGCTGTTTTTT.

This clone turned up a few times. The chain is built from TRBV30 and TRBJ2-7; no clear D gene. The CDR3 is made up of 11 amino acids. Trimming shortened V by 2 bases and J by 9 bases, and 11 bases separated the two germline ends. The germline CDR1 and CDR2 sequences are GTSNPN and SVGIG (reference sequence). In DNA form, the CDR3 reads TGTGCCTGGAGTCTAGGACCCGCGCAGTACTTC. This codes for CAWSLGPAQYF.

This clone was seen only a few times. The gene calls are TRBV29-1 and TRBJ2-7; 7 bases line up with TRBD1. The ends lost 1 base at V and 2 bases at J; junction bases unmatched: 5. The CDR3 is made up of 14 amino acids. CDR1 is SQVTM, CDR2 ANQGSEA, per germline. DNA of the CDR3: TGCAGCGTTGAAGGCAGACAGGGAACCTACGAGCAGTACTTC. It codes for CSVEGRQGTYEQYF.